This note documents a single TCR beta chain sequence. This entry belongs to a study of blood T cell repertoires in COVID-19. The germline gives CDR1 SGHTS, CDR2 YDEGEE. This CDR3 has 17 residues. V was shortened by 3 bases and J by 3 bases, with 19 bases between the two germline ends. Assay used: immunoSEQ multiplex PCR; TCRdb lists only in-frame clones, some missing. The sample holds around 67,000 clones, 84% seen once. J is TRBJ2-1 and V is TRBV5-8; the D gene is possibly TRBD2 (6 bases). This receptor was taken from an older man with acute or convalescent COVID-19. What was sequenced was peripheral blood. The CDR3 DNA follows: TGTGCCAGCAGCTCGGGGGATTTTGCGACCGTCTACAATGAGCAGTTCTTC. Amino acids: CASSSGDFATVYNEQFF.